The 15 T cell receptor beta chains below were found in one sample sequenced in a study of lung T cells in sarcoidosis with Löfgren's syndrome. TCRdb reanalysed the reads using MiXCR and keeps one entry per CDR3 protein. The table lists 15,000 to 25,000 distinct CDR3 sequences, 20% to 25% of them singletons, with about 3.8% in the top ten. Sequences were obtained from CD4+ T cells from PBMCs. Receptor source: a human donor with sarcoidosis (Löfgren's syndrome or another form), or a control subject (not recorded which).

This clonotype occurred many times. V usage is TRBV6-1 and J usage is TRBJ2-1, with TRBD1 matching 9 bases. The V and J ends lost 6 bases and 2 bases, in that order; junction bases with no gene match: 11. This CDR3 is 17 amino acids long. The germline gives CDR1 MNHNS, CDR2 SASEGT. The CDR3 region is CASSPWTGESAYNEQFF. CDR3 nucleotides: TGTGCCAGCAGCCCCTGGACAGGGGAGTCCGCCTACAATGAGCAGTTCTTC.

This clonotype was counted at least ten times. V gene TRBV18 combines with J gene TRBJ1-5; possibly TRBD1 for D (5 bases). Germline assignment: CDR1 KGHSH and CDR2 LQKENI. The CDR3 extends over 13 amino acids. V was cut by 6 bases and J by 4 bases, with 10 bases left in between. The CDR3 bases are TGTGCCAGCTCCCCCGGGACTAATCAGCCCCAGCATTTT. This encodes CASSPGTNQPQHF.

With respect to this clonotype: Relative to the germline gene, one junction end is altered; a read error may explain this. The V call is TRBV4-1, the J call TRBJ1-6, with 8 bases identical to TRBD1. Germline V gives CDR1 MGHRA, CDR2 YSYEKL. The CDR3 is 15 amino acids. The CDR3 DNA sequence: TGCGCCGGCAGCCAAGACAGGGGCGAGAATCCACCCCTCCACTTT. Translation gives CAGSQDRGENPPLHF.

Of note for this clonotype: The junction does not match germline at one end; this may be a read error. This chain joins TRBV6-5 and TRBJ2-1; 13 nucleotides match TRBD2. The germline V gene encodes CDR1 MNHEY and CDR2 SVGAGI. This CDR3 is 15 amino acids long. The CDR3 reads CANSRTSGRYNEQFF. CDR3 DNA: TGCGCCAACAGCCGGACTAGCGGGAGATACAATGAGCAGTTCTTC.

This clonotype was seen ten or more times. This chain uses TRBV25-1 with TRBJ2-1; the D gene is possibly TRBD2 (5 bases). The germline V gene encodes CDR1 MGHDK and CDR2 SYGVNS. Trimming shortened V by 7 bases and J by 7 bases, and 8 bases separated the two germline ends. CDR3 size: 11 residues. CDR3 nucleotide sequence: TGTGCCAGCATGAGGGAGAATGAGCAGTTCTTC. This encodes CASMRENEQFF.

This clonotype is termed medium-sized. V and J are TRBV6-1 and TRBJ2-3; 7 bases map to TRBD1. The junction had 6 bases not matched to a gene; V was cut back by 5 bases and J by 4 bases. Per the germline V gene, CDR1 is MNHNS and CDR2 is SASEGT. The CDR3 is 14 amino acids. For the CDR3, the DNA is TGTGCCAGCAGTAGGGGACAGTTGTCAGATACGCAGTATTTT. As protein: CASSRGQLSDTQYF.

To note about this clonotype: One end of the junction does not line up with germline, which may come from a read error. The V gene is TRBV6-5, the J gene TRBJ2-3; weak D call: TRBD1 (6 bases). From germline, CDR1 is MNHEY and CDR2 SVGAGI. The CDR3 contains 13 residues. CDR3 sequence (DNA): TGTGCCGGCAGTTACAGGGTAGCAGGTACGCAGTATTTT. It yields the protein CAGSYRVAGTQYF.

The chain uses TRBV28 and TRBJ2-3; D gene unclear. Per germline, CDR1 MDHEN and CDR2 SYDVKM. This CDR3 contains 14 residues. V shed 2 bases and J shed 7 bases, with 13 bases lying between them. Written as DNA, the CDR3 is TGTGCCAGCAGTTTAGTACAGTGGTATAATACGCAGTATTTT. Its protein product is CASSLVQWYNTQYF. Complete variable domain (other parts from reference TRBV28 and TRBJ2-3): DVKVTQSSRYLVKRTGEKVFLECVQDMDHENMFWYRQDPGLGLRLIYFSYDVKMKEKGDIPEGYSVSREKKERFSLILESASTNQTSMYLCASSLVQWYNTQYFGPGTRLTVL.

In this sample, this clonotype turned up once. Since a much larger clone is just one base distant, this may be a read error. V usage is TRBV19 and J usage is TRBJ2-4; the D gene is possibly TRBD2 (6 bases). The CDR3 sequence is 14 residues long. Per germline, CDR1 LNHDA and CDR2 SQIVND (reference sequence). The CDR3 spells CTSSARLVGNIQYF. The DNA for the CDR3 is TGTACCAGTAGTGCCAGACTAGTGGGAAACATTCAGTACTTC.

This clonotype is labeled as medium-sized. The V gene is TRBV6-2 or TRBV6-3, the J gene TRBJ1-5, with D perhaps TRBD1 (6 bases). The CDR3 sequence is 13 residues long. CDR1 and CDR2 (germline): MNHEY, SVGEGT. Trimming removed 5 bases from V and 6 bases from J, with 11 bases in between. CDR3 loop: CASSRTVSQPQHF. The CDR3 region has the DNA TGTGCCAGCAGTAGGACAGTCAGTCAGCCCCAGCATTTT.

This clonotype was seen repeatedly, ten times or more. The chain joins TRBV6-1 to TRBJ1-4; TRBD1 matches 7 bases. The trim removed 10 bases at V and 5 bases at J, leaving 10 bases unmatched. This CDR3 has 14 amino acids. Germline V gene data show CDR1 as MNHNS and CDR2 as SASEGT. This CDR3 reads CAISSGTENEKLFF. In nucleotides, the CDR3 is TGTGCCATCAGCTCCGGGACAGAAAATGAAAAACTGTTTTTT.

The CDR3 loop reads CASSRPDSQETQYF. The CDR3, as DNA: TGTGCCAGCAGCAGACCGGACAGCCAAGAGACCCAGTACTTC. This chain joins TRBV5-4 and TRBJ2-5, with D maybe TRBD1 (6 bases). Trimming cost V 4 bases and J 1 base, with 11 bases left between them. Germline loops: CDR1 SGHNT, CDR2 YYREEE (reference sequence). CDR3 length equals 14 residues.

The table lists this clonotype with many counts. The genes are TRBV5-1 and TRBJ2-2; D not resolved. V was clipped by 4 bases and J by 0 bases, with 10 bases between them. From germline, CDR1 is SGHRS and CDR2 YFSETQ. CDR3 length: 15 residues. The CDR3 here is CASSELSANTGELFF. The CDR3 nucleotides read TGCGCCAGCAGCGAACTATCGGCGAACACCGGGGAGCTGTTTTTT.

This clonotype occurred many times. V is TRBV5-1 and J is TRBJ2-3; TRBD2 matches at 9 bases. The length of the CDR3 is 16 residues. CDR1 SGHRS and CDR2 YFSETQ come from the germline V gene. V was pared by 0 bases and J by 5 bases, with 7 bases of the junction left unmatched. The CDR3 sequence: CASSLEAGGPGDTQYF. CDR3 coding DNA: TGCGCCAGCAGCTTGGAGGCGGGAGGGCCCGGAGATACGCAGTATTTT.

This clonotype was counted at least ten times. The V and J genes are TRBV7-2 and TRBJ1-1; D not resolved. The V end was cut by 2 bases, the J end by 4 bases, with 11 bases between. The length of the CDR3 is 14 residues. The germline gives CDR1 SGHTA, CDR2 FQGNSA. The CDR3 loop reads CASSLLSGSTEAFF. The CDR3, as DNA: TGTGCCAGCAGCTTATTATCCGGAAGCACTGAAGCTTTCTTT.